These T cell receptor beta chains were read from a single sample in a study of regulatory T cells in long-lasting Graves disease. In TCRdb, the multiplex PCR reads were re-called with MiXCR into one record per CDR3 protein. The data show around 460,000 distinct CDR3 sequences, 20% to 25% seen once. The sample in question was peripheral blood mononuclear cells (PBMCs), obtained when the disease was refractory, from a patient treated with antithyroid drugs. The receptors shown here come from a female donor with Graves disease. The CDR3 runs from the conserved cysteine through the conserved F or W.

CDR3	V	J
CASHSPGASVTEAFF	TRBV28	TRBJ1-1
CASSLRTGIYEQYF	TRBV28	TRBJ2-7
CASSSHGPREETQYF	TRBV7-9	TRBJ2-5
CASSQEWDSGTEAFF	TRBV4-3	TRBJ1-1
CASSPGTSGVPSSYEQYF	TRBV5-1	TRBJ2-7
CSATYGTDSEKLFF	TRBV20-1	TRBJ1-4
CSVETGEQNTGELFF	TRBV29-1	TRBJ2-2
CASSQASAPSYEQYF	TRBV3-1	TRBJ2-7
CASSFTGGAKQYF	TRBV5-1	TRBJ2-7
CASSLFGGAQTQYF	TRBV28	TRBJ2-5
CSVELTLNTEAFF	TRBV29-1	TRBJ1-1
CASRPAGGIQPQHF	TRBV28	TRBJ1-5
CASSYSITGGKYGYTF	TRBV6-5	TRBJ1-2
CASSPPMRGGKFQPQHF	TRBV18	TRBJ1-5
CASSSPDLRRETQYF	TRBV7-9	TRBJ2-5
CASSFDRRGTQYF	TRBV5-1	TRBJ2-5
CASSPWREDAGELFF	TRBV6-1	TRBJ2-2
CASSESNRGGNQETQYF	TRBV25-1	TRBJ2-5
CAWSVGGVSYEQYF	TRBV30	TRBJ2-7
CASQPAGGDTEAFF	TRBV28	TRBJ1-1
CASSLERGPGSQETQYF	TRBV7-9	TRBJ2-5
CASSRASDLNTEAFF	TRBV6-1	TRBJ1-1
CASSPNRIQAFF	TRBV7-9	TRBJ1-1
CASSPSDYYEQYF	TRBV28	TRBJ2-7
CASSIGGGEAFF	TRBV19	TRBJ1-1
CASSYPGQGFSYEQYF	TRBV6-2/TRBV6-3	TRBJ2-7
CASRRGQGHYEQYF	TRBV28	TRBJ2-7
CASSVGLGQQETQYF	TRBV9	TRBJ2-5
CASSKEAGLNYGYTF	TRBV9	TRBJ1-2
CASSLGRNQYEQYF	TRBV12-3/TRBV12-4	TRBJ2-7
CASSYPLRGVYQPQHF	TRBV6-5	TRBJ1-5
CASSWNAGQPQHF	TRBV5-1	TRBJ1-5
CASSQWIAGAETQYF	TRBV12-3/TRBV12-4	TRBJ2-5
CASSYGNTIYF	TRBV6-2/TRBV6-3	TRBJ1-3
CASSYGLVYEQYF	TRBV6-5	TRBJ2-7
CASSPRGEVTEAFF	TRBV5-1	TRBJ1-1
CAWNGQNNQPQHF	TRBV30	TRBJ1-5
CASETRSEQYF	TRBV6-1	TRBJ2-7
CASSVTDSLSYFEAFF	TRBV7-9	TRBJ1-1
CASSLGQRETQYF	TRBV12-3/TRBV12-4	TRBJ2-5
CASSYWDSPVKNIQYF	TRBV6-2/TRBV6-3	TRBJ2-4
CAISSSDRGPGNTIYF	TRBV10-3	TRBJ1-3
CASTETPLDGLNQPQHF	TRBV2	TRBJ1-5
CASSTREIYNSPLHF	TRBV2	TRBJ1-6
CASSLDSTYTEAFF	TRBV11-2	TRBJ1-1
CASSPEFRTDTQYF	TRBV27	TRBJ2-3
CASSLPSGDGTTYEQYF	TRBV4-1	TRBJ2-7
CAGSYSSQADTGELFF	TRBV6-5	TRBJ2-2
CATSDPDRPNQPQHF	TRBV24-1	TRBJ1-5
CASSFMNTEAFF	TRBV28	TRBJ1-1
CASTRGGFGYEQYF	TRBV6-1	TRBJ2-7
CSLQAGNEQFF	TRBV29-1	TRBJ2-1
CASNGGRGVRNPEAFF	TRBV2	TRBJ1-1
CASSFTQETQYF	TRBV28	TRBJ2-5
CASSPQWRETQYF	TRBV14	TRBJ2-5
CASSLGGGLAEGHEQYF	TRBV5-5	TRBJ2-7
CASSPLGAANTGELFF	TRBV12-3/TRBV12-4	TRBJ2-2
CASSSVLADQETQYF	TRBV5-6	TRBJ2-5
CASSWRGDTYEQYF	TRBV5-1	TRBJ2-7
CASSEGLAGVAVHEQYF	TRBV9	TRBJ2-7